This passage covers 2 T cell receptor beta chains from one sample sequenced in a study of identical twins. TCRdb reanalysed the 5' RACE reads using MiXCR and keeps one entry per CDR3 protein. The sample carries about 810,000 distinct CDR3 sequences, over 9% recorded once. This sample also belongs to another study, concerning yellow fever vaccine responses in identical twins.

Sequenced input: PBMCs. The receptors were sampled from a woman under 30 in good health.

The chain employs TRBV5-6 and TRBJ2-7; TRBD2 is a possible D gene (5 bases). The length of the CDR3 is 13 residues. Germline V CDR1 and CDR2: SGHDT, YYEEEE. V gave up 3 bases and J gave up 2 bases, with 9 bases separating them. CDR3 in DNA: TGTGCCAGCAGCTCCGGGATCCCCTACGAGCAGTACTTC. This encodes CASSSGIPYEQYF. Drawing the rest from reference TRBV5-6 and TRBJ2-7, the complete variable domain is DAGVTQSPTHLIKTRGQQVTLRCSPKSGHDTVSWYQQALGQGPQFIFQYYEEEERQRGNFPDRFSGHQFPNYSSELNVNALLLGDSALYLCASSSGIPYEQYFGPGTRLTVT.

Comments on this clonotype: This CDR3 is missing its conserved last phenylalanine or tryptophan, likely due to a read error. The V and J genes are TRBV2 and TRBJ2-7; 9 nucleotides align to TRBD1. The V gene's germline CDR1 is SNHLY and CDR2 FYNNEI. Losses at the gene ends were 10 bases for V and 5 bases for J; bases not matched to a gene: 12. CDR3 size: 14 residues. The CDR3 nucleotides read TGTGCCACCATGGGACAGGGTAGTTCCAACGAGCAGTACTTA. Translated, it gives CATMGQGSSNEQYL.